This passage covers 3 T cell receptor beta chains from one sample sequenced in a study of vaccination and CD4 T cells after COVID-19. The treatment is: roughly 11-day PBMC culture with coronavirus spike peptide pools or control peptides (ViraFEST assay). Sequenced with the Oncomine TCR Beta short-read assay was DNA taken from cultured CD4+ T cells. MiXCR, applied by TCRdb to the PCR reads, yields one record per CDR3 protein. The sample consists of about 15,000 distinct CDR3 sequences, about 40% of them appearing once. These receptors lack a known antigen. Sequencing input: cultured CD4+ T cells from blood. The receptor source for this set is a human donor with COVID-19.

This clonotype was counted between two and nine times. The chain combines TRBV10-3 with TRBJ2-3, with D possibly matching TRBD2 (6 bases). V was clipped by 4 bases and J by 2 bases, with 10 bases between them. Per the germline V gene, CDR1 is ENHRY and CDR2 is SYGVKD. The length of the CDR3 is 14 residues. The CDR3 DNA follows: TGTGCCATCAGTGGCACTAGCCCCACAGATACGCAGTATTTT. As protein: CAISGTSPTDTQYF.

There are a few counts of this clonotype. This chain joins TRBV6-1 and TRBJ2-7; 9 bases are a match to TRBD1. V lost 4 bases, J lost 5 bases, and 3 bases stayed unmatched. In germline, CDR1 is MNHNS, CDR2 SASEGT. CDR3 length: 13 residues. CDR3 DNA: TGTGCCAGCAGTGGGACAGGGGCCCACGAGCAGTACTTC. Its protein is CASSGTGAHEQYF.

This chain links TRBV6-1 with TRBJ2-2; 7 bases match TRBD1. V shed 2 bases and J 4 bases; nucleotides not matched to a gene: 1. Germline V lookup: CDR1 MNHNS, CDR2 SASEGT. The CDR3 runs to 14 residues. DNA for the CDR3: TGTGCCAGCAGTGAACAGGGGGTCACCGGGGAGCTGTTTTTT. It specifies CASSEQGVTGELFF.